This T cell receptor (beta chain) was observed in a study of blood T cell repertoires in COVID-19. Study-wide background: Samples came from the United States, Italy and Spain, spanning acute and convalescent COVID-19. Sources were T cells, B-cell-depleted T cells, or PBMCs; the material itself was cDNA or gDNA.

This clone was observed a single time. The CDR3 contains 14 residues. The V and J ends lost 5 bases and 0 bases respectively, with 5 bases between them. The V gene's germline CDR1 is MNHNY and CDR2 SVGAGI (reference sequence). In the original analysis: Cell counts per sample came from amplifying reference gene primers. Produced via immunoSEQ multiplex PCR; TCRdb's table is partial and in-frame only. V and J calls and clone size are given by that table; D and trimming were obtained from the DNA. This table has under 300,000 clones, 84% appearing once. This clonotype was sampled from a woman in her thirties or forties who had recovered from COVID-19. Input material: peripheral blood. The chain recombines TRBV6-6 with TRBJ1-6; D is ambiguous. The CDR3 here is CASSGSSYNSPLHF. CDR3 sequence (DNA): TGTGCCAGCAGTGGTAGCTCCTATAATTCACCCCTCCACTTT.